This TCR beta chain was observed in a study of PD-L1 blockade in urothelial cancer. Whole-study context: The patients first took atezolizumab at some point between 2014 and 2015, receiving 1,200 mg intravenously every 3 weeks. The number of prior chemotherapy regimens per patient was 0 to 3. General observations from the study: Blood TCR clonality below the median before treatment was a predictor of better survival.

This CDR3 spans 14 amino acids. V was cut by 2 bases and J by 4 bases, with 9 bases left in between. CDR1 and CDR2 from the germline V gene are MDHEN and SYDVKM. Details on this clone: The antigen remains unidentified.

The authors spiked synthetic TCR analog templates into each PCR. TCRdb's table, derived via immunoSEQ multiplex PCR, lists solely in-frame clones and lacks some. The data hold tens of thousands of clones, with 89% observed a single time. The time point here: pretreatment peripheral blood. Sequenced material: PBMCs, taken around atezolizumab (anti-PD-L1) treatment. The chain joins TRBV28 to TRBJ2-1; maybe TRBD2 (5 bases). This sequence originates from an elderly woman with urothelial cancer. The CDR3 loop reads CASSLRGRYNEQFF. For the CDR3, the DNA is TGTGCCAGCAGTTTACGTGGGAGATACAATGAGCAGTTCTTC.